What follows are 32 T cell receptor beta chains derived from one specimen sequenced in a study of beta chain features in type 1 diabetes. Study-wide findings and caveats: The study found moderately but significantly shorter TCRB CDR3s in all four CD4+ subsets of Type 1 diabetes patients.

No antigens are known for them. As every portion of the isolated RNA was reverse transcribed, the sequencing read expressed TCRB transcripts. Only in-frame clones appear in the TCRdb table, and some are missing; sequencing was by immunoSEQ multiplex PCR. The sample has about 300,000 clones, about 14% seen once. Source material: naive CD4+ T cells from blood. These receptor sequences come from a woman under 30 with type 1 diabetes.

This clone has only a few counts. V gene TRBV21-1 combines with J gene TRBJ2-6; the DNA was not used to check the table's D call, TRBD2. TRBV21-1 is listed as a pseudogene. The CDR3 is 19 residues long. DNA of the CDR3: TGTGCCAGCAGCAGGCGGACTCGAGAGTTTCTCTCTGGGGCCAACGTCCTGACTTTC. Its protein is CASSRRTREFLSGANVLTF.

CDR3 sequence reads: CASRLSTGYNVLTF. The CDR3, as DNA: TGTGCCAGCAGATTATCAACAGGGTATAACGTCCTGACTTTC. The gene calls are TRBV6-5 and TRBJ2-6; D is possibly TRBD1 (6 bases). Trimming stripped 6 bases from V and 10 bases from J, with 16 bases between. Germline lookup yields CDR1 MNHEY and CDR2 SVGAGI. The CDR3 consists of 14 residues.

Only one count was recorded for this clone. The V gene is TRBV5-4, the J gene TRBJ2-1; 14 bases map to TRBD2. The CDR3 covers 19 residues. Germline V CDR1 and CDR2: SGHNT, YYREEE (reference sequence). Trimming took 0 bases from V and 1 from J; bases not matched to a gene: 6. The CDR3 nucleotides are TGTGCCAGCAGCTTGGGGGGGACTAGCGGGAGCCTGTCCTACAATGAGCAGTTCTTC. This encodes CASSLGGTSGSLSYNEQFF.

The CDR3 DNA follows: TGCAGTGCTAGATCAGGGGTCGAGCAGTACGTC. Protein product: CSARSGVEQYV. The rearrangement links TRBV20-1 to TRBJ2-7, with a weak D call TRBD1 (6 bases). Germline CDR1 reads DFQATT; CDR2 reads SNEGSKA (reference sequence). The CDR3 sequence is 11 residues long. V dropped 2 bases and J dropped 6 bases, with 8 bases sitting between them.

This clone was seen more than once but under ten times. The CDR3: CASNSNYGYTF. The CDR3 nucleotides are TGTGCCAGCAACTCCAACTATGGCTACACCTTC. The chain is built from TRBV9 and TRBJ1-2; D ambiguous. The V gene's germline CDR1 is SGDLS and CDR2 YYNGEE. The CDR3 consists of 11 residues. V was clipped by 6 bases and J by 2 bases, with 5 bases between them.

The rearrangement uses TRBV30 and TRBJ2-3; TRBD2 matches 11 bases. CDR3 length equals 13 residues. Germline assignment: CDR1 GTSNPN and CDR2 SVGIG (reference sequence). V shed 2 bases, J shed 7 bases, and the junction held 2 bases outside the gene matches. This chain's CDR3 is CAWSIAGGNTQYF. The CDR3 nucleotides read TGTGCCTGGAGTATAGCGGGAGGGAATACGCAGTATTTT. Looking up the rest from reference TRBV30 and TRBJ2-3 gives the full variable domain: SQTIHQWPATLVQPVGSPLSLECTVEGTSNPNLYWYRQAAGRGLQLLFYSVGIGQISSEVPQNLSASRPQDRQFILSSKKLLLSDSGFYLCAWSIAGGNTQYFGPGTRLTVL.

There are a few counts of this clone. Other DNA variants within this sample encode the same CDR3. V usage is TRBV18 and J usage is TRBJ2-5; D is undetermined. CDR1 is KGHSH, CDR2 LQKENI, per germline. The CDR3 consists of 13 residues. With 1 base removed from V and 4 bases from J, the gap between germline ends came to 7 bases. This CDR3 reads CASSPLSGETQYF. The CDR3 region has the DNA TGTGCCAGCTCACCACTCTCGGGAGAGACCCAGTACTTC.

The chain employs TRBV18 and TRBJ1-1; the D is unclear. This CDR3 has 14 amino acids. Germline assignment: CDR1 KGHSH and CDR2 LQKENI. The germline V and J ends were trimmed by 3 bases and 1 base, with 9 bases remaining between them. CDR3 bases: TGTGCCAGCTCACCGGGAGTCCAGAACACTGAAGCTTTCTTT. Its protein product is CASSPGVQNTEAFF.

V is TRBV19 and J is TRBJ1-2, with D unresolved. Germline assignment: CDR1 LNHDA and CDR2 SQIVND (reference sequence). This CDR3 region has 10 residues. The V end was cut by 3 bases, the J end by 8 bases, with 4 bases between. CDR3 loop: CASSIQGYTF. CDR3 bases: TGTGCCAGTAGTATCCAGGGCTACACCTTC.

This clone was seen more than once but under ten times. The chain carries TRBV6-5 and TRBJ2-7; tentatively, D is TRBD2 (7 bases). V was pared by 2 bases and J by 0 bases, with 8 bases between. CDR3 length: 14 residues. Germline V gene sequence: CDR1 MNHEY, CDR2 SVGAGI. CDR3 coding DNA: TGTGCCAGCAGTTACGGGGGGGCCTCCTACGAGCAGTACTTC. Its protein is CASSYGGASYEQYF.

The rearrangement links TRBV30 to TRBJ1-1, with a weak D call TRBD1 (5 bases). The CDR3 sequence is 13 residues long. Trimming left V 3 bases short and J 6 bases short, with 14 bases between. Germline V lookup: CDR1 GTSNPN, CDR2 SVGIG (reference sequence). CDR3 bases: TGTGCCTGGAGCCGGGGGTTAAATTCTGAAGCTTTCTTT. As protein: CAWSRGLNSEAFF.

The V gene is TRBV5-1, the J gene TRBJ2-1; no clear D. Deletions cut 0 bases from V and 5 bases from J, with 12 bases between. Germline values: CDR1 SGHRS, CDR2 YFSETQ. The CDR3 has 15 amino acids. The CDR3 DNA reads TGCGCCAGCAGCTTGGACGGAGCGCTTGACAATGAGCAGTTCTTC. Its translation is CASSLDGALDNEQFF.

The CDR3: CASSWTSGRTDTQYF. The CDR3 DNA sequence: TGTGCCAGCAGCTGGACTAGCGGGAGGACTGATACGCAGTATTTT. This chain links TRBV7-9 with TRBJ2-3, with TRBD2 matching over 14 bases. The germline V gene encodes CDR1 SEHNR and CDR2 FQNEAQ (reference sequence). V lost 4 bases and J lost 6; bases outside the gene matches: 3. The length of the CDR3 is 15 residues.

The chain joins TRBV5-4 to TRBJ2-3; TRBD1 matches at 10 bases. The ends lost 7 bases at V and 3 bases at J; junction bases unmatched: 5. The CDR3 consists of 14 residues. Germline CDR1 SGHNT, CDR2 YYREEE (reference sequence). The CDR3 spells CASGQGGGTDTQYF. The CDR3 DNA is TGTGCCAGCGGACAGGGGGGAGGGACAGATACGCAGTATTTT.

This clone was seen a few times. The chain employs TRBV4-1 and TRBJ1-2; D gene ambiguous. Trimming removed 0 bases from V and 8 bases from J, with 16 bases in between. This CDR3 has 15 residues. The germline V gene encodes CDR1 MGHRA and CDR2 YSYEKL. CDR3: CASSQDERRREGYTF. CDR3 in DNA: TGCGCCAGCAGCCAAGATGAACGGCGGAGGGAGGGCTACACCTTC.

This clone was counted only a few times. The rearrangement links TRBV4-3 to TRBJ2-3, with 13 positions matching TRBD2. CDR1 is LGHNA, CDR2 YSLEER, per germline. Losses at the gene ends were 1 base for V and 5 bases for J; bases not matched to a gene: 9. CDR3 length equals 18 residues. Here the CDR3 reads CASSQGPTTSGRVDTQYF. The CDR3 DNA is TGCGCCAGCAGCCAAGGCCCCACTACTAGCGGGAGGGTAGATACGCAGTATTTT.

The V and J genes are TRBV29-1 and TRBJ2-7; 7 bases map to TRBD2. The CDR3 covers 11 residues. V lost 6 bases and J lost 5; bases outside the gene matches: 4. CDR1 SQVTM and CDR2 ANQGSEA come from the germline V gene. The CDR3 loop reads CSVGTIHEQYF. The CDR3 DNA follows: TGCAGCGTCGGGACTATCCACGAGCAGTACTTC.

The J gene is TRBJ1-1, the V gene TRBV19; a weak D match, TRBD1 (6 bases). Trimming removed 6 bases from V and 3 bases from J, with 8 bases in between. CDR1 LNHDA and CDR2 SQIVND come from the germline V gene (reference sequence). The CDR3 has 12 amino acids. CDR3 coding DNA: TGTGCCAGTAGGAAGGGGGACACTGAAGCTTTCTTT. Its protein is CASRKGDTEAFF.

This clone showed up just a few times. Other nucleotide sequences from this sample produce the same CDR3. The CDR3 reads CASSQGLALYNEQFF. CDR3 DNA: TGCGCCAGCAGCCAAGGACTAGCGCTTTACAATGAGCAGTTCTTC. The genes are TRBV4-1 and TRBJ2-1, with 8 bases that match TRBD2. Per germline, CDR1 MGHRA and CDR2 YSYEKL. V gave up 1 base and J gave up 4 bases; unmatched junction bases: 3. The CDR3 length is 15 residues.

This clone occurred a few times. The genes are TRBV4-1 and TRBJ2-3, with 10 bases fitting TRBD2. Germline V gene data show CDR1 as MGHRA and CDR2 as YSYEKL. J gave up 4 bases and V 4 bases, and 8 bases lay outside the gene matches. This CDR3 region has 16 residues. The CDR3 spells CASSPRLAGDPDTQYF. DNA for the CDR3: TGCGCCAGCAGCCCCCGTCTAGCGGGAGACCCAGATACGCAGTATTTT.

The chain employs TRBV18 and TRBJ1-5; 7 bases map to TRBD1. Germline loops: CDR1 KGHSH, CDR2 LQKENI. The J segment lost 7 bases and the V segment lost 4 bases, leaving 10 bases of the junction unmatched. The CDR3 is made up of 15 amino acids. The CDR3 reads CASSRGSGGHQPQHF. In DNA form, the CDR3 reads TGTGCCAGCTCACGGGGTTCAGGGGGTCACCAGCCCCAGCATTTT.

The genes are TRBV7-3 and TRBJ2-1; TRBD1 matches at 8 bases. This CDR3 is built from 13 residues. With 5 bases clipped from V and 7 bases from J, the junction kept 4 bases outside the gene matches. In germline, CDR1 is SGHTA, CDR2 FQGTGA. CDR3 sequence (DNA): TGTGCCAGCAGCGCGGACAGGGAGAATGAGCAGTTCTTC. This sequence encodes CASSADRENEQFF.

The chain joins TRBV5-1 to TRBJ2-3; 10 bases line up with TRBD2. The V gene's germline CDR1 is SGHRS and CDR2 YFSETQ. Trimming cost V 6 bases and J 1 base; bases outside gene matches: 2. There are 14 residues in the CDR3. DNA for the CDR3: TGCGCCAGCACTAGCGGGAGTGGCACAGATACGCAGTATTTT. It specifies CASTSGSGTDTQYF.

The rearrangement uses TRBV27 and TRBJ2-7; 7 bases line up with TRBD2. The CDR3 length is 15 residues. The V gene end was trimmed by 8 bases and the J gene end by 2 bases; junction bases not matched to a gene: 12. Germline V CDR1 and CDR2: MNHEY, SMNVEV (reference sequence). Here the CDR3 reads CASQKSSGAPYEQYF. The CDR3 DNA reads as TGTGCCAGCCAAAAGTCGAGCGGGGCCCCCTACGAGCAGTACTTC.

The chain couples TRBV18 to TRBJ2-7; D gene ambiguous. Trimming removed 5 bases at V and 10 bases at J, with 30 bases between. CDR1 and CDR2 from the germline V gene are KGHSH and LQKENI. The CDR3 contains 17 residues. CDR3 region: CASSGSPPGGRNLAQYV. The CDR3 DNA reads TGTGCCAGCTCAGGATCCCCGCCCGGTGGCAGGAACCTGGCACAGTACGTC.

This clone was seen a few times. The chain recombines TRBV10-3 with TRBJ2-1, with D perhaps TRBD1 (5 bases). This CDR3 spans 14 amino acids. With 10 bases removed from V and 7 bases from J, the gap between germline ends came to 20 bases. In germline, CDR1 is ENHRY, CDR2 SYGVKD. For the CDR3, the DNA is TGTGCCACCGAAAGGGGCCCTGCACAAAATGAGCAGTTCTTC. Translated: CATERGPAQNEQFF.

This chain uses TRBV29-1 with TRBJ2-1, with TRBD2 matching 13 bases. This CDR3 region has 16 residues. Germline loops: CDR1 SQVTM, CDR2 ANQGSEA. The J segment lost 10 bases and the V segment lost 0 bases, leaving 9 bases of the junction unmatched. This CDR3 reads CSVEDWTSGSRREQFF. In DNA form, the CDR3 reads TGCAGCGTTGAAGACTGGACTAGCGGGAGCCGCCGCGAGCAGTTCTTC.

The chain couples TRBV27 to TRBJ2-2, with D perhaps matching TRBD1 (6 bases). Germline CDR1 is MNHEY and CDR2 is SMNVEV (reference sequence). The CDR3 totals 12 residues. Trimming shortened V by 6 bases and J by 6 bases, and 8 bases separated the two germline ends. CDR3 nucleotide sequence: TGTGCCAGCAGCCGGACAGCCGGGGAGCTGTTTTTT. Translated: CASSRTAGELFF.

This chain uses TRBV5-1 with TRBJ2-1; D unresolved. CDR1 and CDR2 (germline): SGHRS, YFSETQ. V was shortened by 0 bases and J by 4 bases, with 14 bases between the two germline ends. The CDR3 contains 16 residues. The CDR3 sequence is CASSLEQRWAYNEQFF. CDR3 DNA sequence: TGCGCCAGCAGCTTGGAGCAACGATGGGCATACAATGAGCAGTTCTTC.

The rearrangement uses TRBV5-1 and TRBJ2-6; 8 bases align to TRBD2. V dropped 4 bases and J dropped 0; count of bases not matched to a gene: 9. The length of the CDR3 is 18 residues. CDR1 and CDR2 (germline): SGHRS, YFSETQ. DNA for the CDR3: TGCGCCAGCAGCAAAGGGACTAGTTTCCTCTCTGGGGCCAACGTCCTGACTTTC. Its protein product is CASSKGTSFLSGANVLTF.

Only a few counts were recorded for this clone. V is TRBV6-5 and J is TRBJ2-7; 9 bases fit TRBD1. V lost 5 bases, J lost 6 bases, and 11 bases stayed unmatched. CDR1 and CDR2 from the germline V gene are MNHEY and SVGAGI. CDR3 size: 15 residues. The CDR3 protein is CASSRTGAGESEQYV. The CDR3 DNA reads TGTGCCAGCAGTCGGACAGGGGCCGGCGAGAGCGAGCAGTACGTC.

This clone has only a few counts. The gene calls are TRBV4-2 and TRBJ1-1; D is unclear. The CDR3 is made up of 13 amino acids. The germline V gene has CDR1 LGHNA and CDR2 YNFKEQ. V was shortened by 1 base and J by 6 bases, with 9 bases between the two germline ends. In DNA form, the CDR3 reads TGTGCCAGCAGCCAAGGAACAGACCCTGAAGCTTTCTTT. This gives the protein CASSQGTDPEAFF.